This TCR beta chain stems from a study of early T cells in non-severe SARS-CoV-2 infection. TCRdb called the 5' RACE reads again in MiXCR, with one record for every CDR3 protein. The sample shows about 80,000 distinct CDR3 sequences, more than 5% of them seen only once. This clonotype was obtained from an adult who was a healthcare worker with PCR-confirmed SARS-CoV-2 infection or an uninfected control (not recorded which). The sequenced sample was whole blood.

In DNA, the CDR3 is TGCAGTGCTAGTATCCAGGATGATCAGCCCCAGCATTTT. Its translation is CSASIQDDQPQHF. This sequence joins TRBV20-1 and TRBJ1-5, with unresolved D. From germline, CDR1 is DFQATT and CDR2 SNEGSKA (reference sequence). The V end lost 3 bases, the J end lost 5 bases, and 11 bases lay between the germline ends. CDR3 length: 13 amino acids.